This T cell receptor beta chain was identified in a study of blood T cell repertoires in COVID-19. Study-level information: The United States, Italy and Spain were the sources of the acute and convalescent COVID-19 samples. T cells, B-cell-depleted T cells, or PBMCs provided the cDNA or gDNA that served as material.

Per the authors' pipeline: Amplification from reference gene primers served as the basis for estimated nucleated cell counts. Sequencing was performed with immunoSEQ multiplex PCR; in TCRdb, only in-frame clones are kept and a portion is missing. V, J and clone size reflect that table, while D and trimming were determined from the DNA. The sample includes 150,000 to 200,000 clones, more than 75% seen only once; the top ten take over 0.7%. Germline-derived CDR1 and CDR2 are GTSNPN and SVGIG (reference sequence). Trimming shortened V by 2 bases and J by 0 bases, and 8 bases separated the two germline ends. The CDR3 consists of 14 residues.

V usage is TRBV30 and J usage is TRBJ1-3, with D unclear. The receptor comes from a woman between 18 and 29 years old who had recovered from COVID-19. Sample: peripheral blood. CDR3 region: CAWSSMFSGNTIYF. The CDR3 bases are TGTGCCTGGAGTTCAATGTTCTCTGGAAACACCATATATTTT.